This TCR beta chain was captured in a study of blood T cells in healthy people across ages. Each individual donor underwent a draw of ten milliliters of peripheral blood. This clonotype was seen ten or more times. Its antigen is undetermined. Through a sample-barcoded 5' primer and a J-beta primer mix, a second PCR was run for about 7 to 12 cycles. Every sample produced at least 2.5 million CDR3-containing paired-end reads. Each CDR3 protein is one row after TCRdb ran MiXCR on the 5' RACE reads. The table records 1.8 million or so distinct CDR3 sequences, about 39% of them present only once. Germline-derived CDR1 and CDR2 are MNHEY and SVGEGT. This CDR3 is built from 12 residues. Regarding the study as a whole: Expanded clonotype shifts may have been confounded, as the donors had an unknown CMV status.

The rearrangement joins TRBV6-2 or TRBV6-3 to TRBJ2-4, with no clear D. The J call is in doubt because the DNA end fits TRBJ2-7 better. The sequence came from a human donor in good health. Sequenced: blood. The CDR3 region is CASSWTLDEQYF. The CDR3 DNA is TGTGCCAGCAGCTGGACCCTGGACGAGCAGTACTTC.